These 4 T cell receptor beta chains were all obtained from the same sample, sequenced in a study of T-cell reconstitution after alpha-beta-depleted transplantation in children. Molecular barcoding with unique molecular identifiers was used for the TCRbeta library. TCRdb reanalysed the PCR reads using MiXCR and keeps one entry per CDR3 protein. The sample has fewer than 450,000 distinct CDR3 sequences, about a sixth seen once; the top ten hold approximately 38%. This sample comprised PBMCs, mostly from graft donor cells, obtained 360 days after TCRalphabeta/CD19-depleted stem cell transplant. These receptor sequences come from a male patient aged 2-15 years who had a stem cell transplant for acute lymphoblastic leukemia, so the T cells may come from the graft donor.

The rearrangement joins TRBV7-6 to TRBJ1-1; 7 bases are shared with TRBD1. The CDR3 consists of 14 residues. Losses at the gene ends were 5 bases for V and 1 base for J; bases not matched to a gene: 4. The germline gives CDR1 SGHVS, CDR2 FNYEAQ. As DNA, the CDR3 is TGTGCCAGCAGCCACCGGGACAGGAACACTGAAGCTTTCTTT. The encoded protein is CASSHRDRNTEAFF.

This clonotype was observed many times. V and J are TRBV12-3 or TRBV12-4 and TRBJ2-6; D is ambiguous. The V gene lost 3 bases and the J gene lost 15 bases, with 21 bases spanning the gap. The CDR3 length is 15 residues. In DNA, the CDR3 is TGTGCCAGCAGTTTTAGACCCCCGGCAGGCCTTTACCTGACTTTC. As protein: CASSFRPPAGLYLTF.

This clonotype was seen a handful of times. J is TRBJ2-1 and V is TRBV12-3 or TRBV12-4; 10 nucleotides match TRBD2. Trimming at V came to 1 base and at J to 15 bases, leaving 12 bases not matched to a gene. CDR3 size: 15 residues. CDR3 sequence reads: CASSLVTSGIGSRFF. The CDR3 DNA sequence: TGTGCCAGCAGTTTAGTAACTAGCGGGATAGGGTCGCGGTTCTTC.

The chain combines TRBV29-1 with TRBJ2-1; 10 bases are a match to TRBD2. The ends lost 7 bases at V and 8 bases at J; junction bases unmatched: 14. Germline V gene sequence: CDR1 SQVTM, CDR2 ANQGSEA. The CDR3 sequence is 15 residues long. The CDR3 DNA reads TGCAGCGGCAACCGTCTAGCGGGAGCCGTCCATGAGCAGTTCTTC. Protein sequence: CSGNRLAGAVHEQFF.